This is a list of T cell receptor beta chains from one sample in a study of blood T cell repertoires in COVID-19. Libraries were prepared by immunoSEQ multiplex PCR; TCRdb keeps only in-frame clonotypes and omits some of them. The sample consists of a few hundred thousand clones, 88% of them appearing once. Sequencing used peripheral blood. These receptors came from a woman in her 50s with COVID-19, enrolled during active disease. Both conserved end residues are part of each CDR3. A D gene is named only where the DNA matches it firmly. A row's size may be missing; if present it is once, few, many or a size class.

TRBV10-2	-	TRBJ2-5	-	CASAPTGGRETQYF	TGCGCCAGCGCCCCCACCGGGGGGCGGGAGACCCAGTACTTC
TRBV5-1	TRBD2	TRBJ2-3	-	CASSFSGLNTDTQYF	TGCGCCAGCAGCTTTAGCGGGCTAAACACAGATACGCAGTATTTT
TRBV29-1	TRBD2	TRBJ2-5	-	CSVVRGGQETQYF	TGCAGCGTTGTCCGCGGGGGCCAAGAGACCCAGTACTTC
TRBV5-1	-	TRBJ2-7	-	CASSLTGTGSSYEQYF	TGCGCCAGCAGCTTGACGGGGACTGGAAGCTCCTACGAGCAGTACTTC
TRBV7-8	TRBD1	TRBJ2-7	-	CASSPGTGYREQYF	TGTGCCAGCAGCCCCGGGACAGGGTATAGAGAGCAGTACTTC
TRBV4-2	-	TRBJ2-1	-	CASSGGGGVLYNEQFF	TGTGCCAGCAGCGGAGGGGGCGGGGTCCTTTACAATGAGCAGTTCTTC
TRBV19	-	TRBJ1-4	-	CASSMGSGSTNEKLFF	TGTGCCAGTAGTATGGGGTCAGGGTCAACTAATGAAAAACTGTTTTTT
TRBV2	-	TRBJ1-2	once	CASSPASYGYTF	TGTGCCAGCAGCCCCGCTAGTTATGGCTACACCTTC
TRBV27	-	TRBJ2-3	-	CASSLSAALASTDTQYF	TGTGCCAGCAGTTTATCCGCGGCGCTAGCGAGCACAGATACGCAGTATTTT
TRBV6-5	TRBD1	TRBJ1-1	-	CASRLPGGNTEAFF	TGTGCCAGCAGGCTGCCAGGGGGGAACACTGAAGCTTTCTTT
TRBV7-9	-	TRBJ2-1	-	CASSLNANSYNEQFF	TGTGCCAGCAGCTTAAATGCGAACTCCTACAATGAGCAGTTCTTC
TRBV5-4	-	TRBJ2-5	-	CASSLGIGIQETQYF	TGTGCCAGCAGCCTAGGCATAGGAATTCAAGAGACCCAGTACTTC
TRBV2	-	TRBJ1-1	once	CASSVLVNTEAFF	TGTGCCAGCTCGGTATTGGTAAACACTGAAGCTTTCTTT
TRBV10-3	-	TRBJ1-2	-	CAISESRTASYGYTF	TGTGCCATCAGTGAGTCGCGGACAGCATCCTATGGCTACACCTTC
TRBV7-9	-	TRBJ1-1	few	CATQDSSTEAFF	TGTGCCACCCAGGACAGCTCGACTGAAGCTTTCTTT
TRBV19	TRBD2	TRBJ2-7	-	CASTDRRSAAGVPYEQYF	TGTGCCAGTACCGACCGCCGTTCCGCAGCGGGGGTTCCCTACGAGCAGTACTTC
TRBV29-1	TRBD1	TRBJ2-5	-	CSVEWVGGQGRTQYF	TGCAGCGTTGAATGGGTAGGAGGACAGGGGAGGACCCAGTACTTC
TRBV2	-	TRBJ1-2	-	CASVRTSNYGYTF	TGTGCCAGCGTACGCACTTCTAACTATGGCTACACCTTC
TRBV27	-	TRBJ1-2	-	CASSSQSPYGYTF	TGTGCCAGCAGTTCACAGAGCCCCTATGGCTACACCTTC
TRBV6-4	-	TRBJ2-1	once	CASSFRHLYNEQFF	TGTGCCAGCAGCTTCAGACATTTATACAATGAGCAGTTCTTC
TRBV19	TRBD2	TRBJ2-7	-	CASSTGTSGRTYEQYF	TGTGCCAGTAGTACCGGGACTAGCGGGCGTACCTACGAGCAGTACTTC
TRBV2	-	TRBJ2-2	-	CASRQGETGELFF	TGTGCCAGCAGACAGGGTGAGACCGGGGAGCTGTTTTTT
TRBV10-1	-	TRBJ2-7	-	CASSYQGSEQYF	TGCGCCAGCAGTTATCAGGGATCCGAGCAGTACTTC
TRBV4-1	TRBD1	TRBJ1-1	-	CASRSAGGANTEAFF	TGCGCCAGCAGATCCGCAGGGGGCGCGAACACTGAAGCTTTCTTT
TRBV3-1/TRBV3-2	-	TRBJ1-2	-	CASSQIGEYGYTF	TGTGCCAGCAGCCAAATAGGAGAATATGGCTACACCTTC
TRBV5-1	-	TRBJ1-2	-	CASSLDTGFPYGYTF	TGCGCCAGCAGCTTGGACACAGGGTTCCCCTATGGCTACACCTTC
TRBV5-4	-	TRBJ2-7	-	CASSLDPGASSYEQYF	TGTGCCAGCAGCTTGGACCCAGGGGCCAGCTCCTACGAGCAGTACTTC
TRBV7-2	-	TRBJ1-1	-	CASSSLGPPGSTEAFF	TGTGCCAGCAGCTCCCTAGGGCCTCCCGGGAGCACTGAAGCTTTCTTT
TRBV10-3	-	TRBJ2-7	-	CAIMGAHESNEQYF	TGTGCCATCATGGGGGCCCACGAATCCAACGAGCAGTACTTC
TRBV12-5	-	TRBJ1-4	-	CASGLGHTFEKLFF	TGTGCTAGTGGTTTGGGGCATACGTTCGAAAAACTGTTTTTT
TRBV9	-	TRBJ2-2	-	CASSPTRGELFF	TGTGCCAGCAGCCCCACACGAGGGGAGCTGTTTTTT
TRBV9	TRBD1	TRBJ1-6	-	CASSERTGKGVSSYNSPLHF	TGTGCCAGCAGCGAGAGGACAGGGAAGGGGGTCAGCTCCTATAATTCACCCCTCCACTTT
TRBV6-5	-	TRBJ1-1	-	CASSPSYPSIAEAFF	TGTGCCAGCAGTCCCTCTTATCCGTCAATAGCTGAAGCTTTCTTT
TRBV28	TRBD1	TRBJ1-1	-	CATTPGQGARPSTEAFF	TGTGCCACCACCCCGGGACAGGGGGCGCGGCCCTCAACTGAAGCTTTCTTT
TRBV7-8	TRBD2	TRBJ2-7	-	CASSLGAGGLIYEQYF	TGTGCCAGCAGCTTAGGGGCGGGGGGACTTATCTACGAGCAGTACTTC
TRBV4-1	-	TRBJ1-2	-	CASSQGGNSGGYTF	TGCGCCAGCAGCCAAGGCGGAAACTCGGGGGGCTACACCTTC
TRBV11-2	TRBD1	TRBJ2-3	-	CASSFNTGGSDTQYF	TGTGCCAGCAGCTTTAACACAGGGGGATCAGATACGCAGTATTTT
TRBV9	-	TRBJ1-1	-	CASSTQEGSTEAFF	TGTGCCAGCAGCACCCAGGAGGGGAGCACTGAAGCTTTCTTT
TRBV7-3	TRBD2	TRBJ2-2	-	CASSFERGVTGELFF	TGTGCCAGCAGCTTCGAGCGGGGGGTCACCGGGGAGCTGTTTTTT
TRBV11-2	TRBD1	TRBJ2-2	few	CASSFEGTANTGELFF	TGTGCCAGCAGCTTCGAAGGGACAGCGAACACCGGGGAGCTGTTTTTT
TRBV19	TRBD1	TRBJ1-5	-	CASSIRTGGGNQPQHF	TGTGCCAGTAGTATAAGGACAGGGGGTGGCAATCAGCCCCAGCATTTT
TRBV18	-	TRBJ1-1	-	CASSPTLLMNTEAFF	TGTGCCAGCTCACCTACGTTACTAATGAACACTGAAGCTTTCTTT
TRBV21-1	-	TRBJ1-1	once	CASSNQSGQEAFF	TGTGCCAGCAGCAATCAAAGCGGACAGGAAGCTTTCTTT
TRBV21-1	-	TRBJ1-5	-	CASSKVYSNQPQHF	TGTGCCAGCAGCAAAGTTTATAGCAATCAGCCCCAGCATTTT
TRBV9	TRBD1	TRBJ1-1	-	CASSKDGQASWTEAFF	TGTGCCAGCAGCAAAGACGGACAGGCGTCGTGGACTGAAGCTTTCTTT
TRBV11-2	TRBD1	TRBJ2-2	-	CASSPGGQGTSRGTGELFF	TGTGCCAGCAGCCCCGGAGGACAGGGTACGTCCCGGGGGACCGGGGAGCTGTTTTTT
TRBV6-5	-	TRBJ1-5	few	CASTALQPQHF	TGTGCCAGCACTGCACTTCAGCCCCAGCATTTT
TRBV7-9	-	TRBJ1-6	-	CASSLAGDNSPLHF	TGTGCCAGCAGCTTAGCAGGGGATAATTCACCCCTCCACTTT
TRBV27	-	TRBJ1-2	-	CASSLSLGHGYTF	TGTGCCAGCAGTTTATCTCTGGGCCATGGCTACACCTTC
TRBV11-2	TRBD1	TRBJ1-2	-	CASRPTSTDREISGYTF	TGTGCCAGCAGGCCCACTTCCACTGACAGGGAAATTTCTGGCTACACCTTC
TRBV1	-	TRBJ2-7	-	CTSFKAASGLPGDF	TGCACCAGCTTTAAGGCCGCTAGCGGCCTCCCTGGTGACTTC
TRBV5-5	-	TRBJ2-7	few	CASSLVGTGVYEQYF	TGTGCCAGCAGCTTGGTGGGGACGGGAGTCTACGAGCAGTACTTC
TRBV6-5	TRBD1	TRBJ1-2	-	CASRDRGRGGYTF	TGTGCCAGCAGAGACAGGGGGCGCGGTGGCTACACCTTC
TRBV4-1	-	TRBJ1-6	few	CASSQEGQALNSPLHF	TGCGCCAGCAGCCAAGAGGGGCAGGCGCTAAATTCACCCCTCCACTTT
TRBV19	-	TRBJ1-1	-	CASSPQTVNTEAFF	TGTGCCAGTAGCCCACAGACAGTGAACACTGAAGCTTTCTTT
TRBV19	-	TRBJ1-6	few	CASSTRTDSPLHF	TGTGCCAGTAGCACTCGGACTGATTCACCCCTCCACTTT
TRBV2	-	TRBJ1-1	-	CASSGLSPGAFF	TGTGCCAGCAGTGGACTCAGCCCGGGAGCTTTCTTT